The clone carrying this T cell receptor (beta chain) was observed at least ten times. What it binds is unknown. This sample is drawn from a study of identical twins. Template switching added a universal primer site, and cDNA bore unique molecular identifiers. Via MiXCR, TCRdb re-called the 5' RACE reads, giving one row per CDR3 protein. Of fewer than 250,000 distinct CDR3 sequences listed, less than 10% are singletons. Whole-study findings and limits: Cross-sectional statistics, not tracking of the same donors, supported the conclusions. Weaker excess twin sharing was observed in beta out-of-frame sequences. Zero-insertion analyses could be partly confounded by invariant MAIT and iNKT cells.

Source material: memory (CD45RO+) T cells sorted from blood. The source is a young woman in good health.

DNA for the CDR3: TGTGCCAGCAGTTTAAGGGCTAACAATGAGCAGTTCTTC. It codes for CASSLRANNEQFF. The rearrangement links TRBV27 to TRBJ2-1, with D unclear. CDR1 is MNHEY and CDR2 is SMNVEV in the germline V gene (reference sequence). The CDR3 contains 13 residues. V shed 2 bases and J shed 5 bases, with 7 bases lying between them.